This note documents a single T cell receptor (beta chain) sequence. V lost 0 bases, J lost 3 bases, and 10 bases lay in between. Per the germline V gene, CDR1 is SGDLS and CDR2 is YYNGEE. The length of the CDR3 is 16 residues. The data stem from a study of CD8 T cells in Susac syndrome. Random hexamers served to reverse transcribe about 0.5 to 1 ug RNA. A multiplex approach, immunoSEQ multiplex PCR, amplified TCR beta CDR3 across 54 Vbeta and 13 Jbeta. From the immunoSEQ multiplex PCR reads, TCRdb called clonotypes with MiXCR, one entry per CDR3 protein. The sample has under 200,000 distinct CDR3 sequences, around 96% seen once. CD8+ and CD4+ blood T cells underwent TCR beta sequencing.

This sequence originates from a human donor with multiple sclerosis. The sequenced sample was CD8+ T cells from PBMCs. The chain combines TRBV9 with TRBJ2-6; D is undetermined. CDR3 bases: TGTGCCAGCAGCGTAGTTGGGGATCTTGGGGCCAACGTCCTGACTTTC. It translates to CASSVVGDLGANVLTF.